This is a list of T cell receptor beta chains from one sample in a study of cytomegalovirus exposure and HLA in healthy donors. The repertoire was sequenced with immunoSEQ multiplex PCR; TCRdb's copy has only in-frame clones and lacks some. The sample shows more than 85,000 clones, 65% to 80% of them seen only once. The sample comprised PBMCs. These receptors all stem from a man between 25 and 39 years old in good health and CMV-seropositive. CDR3s include the opening cysteine and the closing phenylalanine or tryptophan. D genes are given only for firm matches. Some rows mark clone size as missing; the rest say once, few, many or name a class of expanded clone.

abundance	v_gene	d_gene	j_gene	CDR3nt	CDR3aa
.	TRBV5-1	.	TRBJ2-3	TGCGCCAGCAGCTTGGAGGGACTCACCCTGAGCACAGATACGCAGTATTTT	CASSLEGLTLSTDTQYF
.	TRBV14	.	TRBJ1-1	TGTGCCAGCAGCCATCGGGTTGGGAACACTGAAGCTTTCTTT	CASSHRVGNTEAFF
.	TRBV4-1	.	TRBJ2-7	TGCGCCAGCAGCCAAGGCGGAGGGTTCGAGCAGTACTTC	CASSQGGGFEQYF
.	TRBV7-2	TRBD1	TRBJ2-7	TGTGCCAGCAGCTTAGGCGGGACAGGGGGGGACGAGCAGTACTTC	CASSLGGTGGDEQYF
.	TRBV6-6	TRBD1	TRBJ2-3	TGTGCCAGCAGTTACGGGACAGGGCCCCCAGATACGCAGTATTTT	CASSYGTGPPDTQYF
.	TRBV21-1	.	TRBJ2-3	TGTGCCAGCACCCCGAAGGGGGCGGATGCTACGCAGTATTTT	CASTPKGADATQYF
.	TRBV2	.	TRBJ2-5	TGTGCCAGCAGTGCACAGGCAGGGGCACAAGAGACCCAGTACTTC	CASSAQAGAQETQYF
few	TRBV27	TRBD1	TRBJ1-4	TGTGCCAGCAGTTCCATTACAGGGGGCCAAACTTCCTTTTCCAATGAAAAACTGTTTTTT	CASSSITGGQTSFSNEKLFF
.	TRBV5-1	.	TRBJ1-3	TGCGCCAGCAGCTGGAACAGGGACGCTGGAAACACCATATATTTT	CASSWNRDAGNTIYF
.	TRBV5-1	TRBD1	TRBJ2-5	TGCGCCAGCAGCTTGGGACAGGGGCAAGAGACCCAGTACTTC	CASSLGQGQETQYF
.	TRBV6-1	TRBD1	TRBJ1-5	TGTGCCAGCAGCGACAGGGTAGATCAGCCCCAGCATTTT	CASSDRVDQPQHF
few	TRBV29-1	.	TRBJ1-1	TGCAGCGTTGCCAGGACACCCCAGAACACTGAAGCTTTCTTT	CSVARTPQNTEAFF
.	TRBV19	TRBD1	TRBJ1-2	TGTGCCAGCTTGGACAGGGTGATCTATGGCTACACCTTC	CASLDRVIYGYTF
once	TRBV25-1	.	TRBJ2-5	TGTGCCAGCAGTGATCCCACCCCGAGAGAGACCCAGTACTTC	CASSDPTPRETQYF
once	TRBV11-2	.	TRBJ1-4	TGTGCCAGCAGCTCTCCCCCAGGGCTTTTGGGACTGTTTTTT	CASSSPPGLLGLFF
few	TRBV7-8	.	TRBJ1-1	TGTGCCAGCAGCCCCCGGGGGGTCGCTGAAGCTTTCTTT	CASSPRGVAEAFF
.	TRBV7-6	.	TRBJ2-1	TGTGCCAGCAGCCCGGGGTTTGCTGAGCAGTTCTTC	CASSPGFAEQFF
.	TRBV5-6	.	TRBJ1-5	TGTGCCAGCAGCTTATTCCACCGGGACAATCAGCCCCAGCATTTT	CASSLFHRDNQPQHF
.	TRBV10-1	.	TRBJ2-1	TGCGCCAGCAGTAATTCCGGCGGGGCCTACAATGAGCAGTTCTTC	CASSNSGGAYNEQFF
once	TRBV6-5	TRBD1	TRBJ1-2	TGTGCCAGCCTCGGGACAGGCCTTAACTATGGCTACACCTTC	CASLGTGLNYGYTF
.	TRBV27	TRBD1	TRBJ1-5	TGTGCCAGCAGTGTTACAGGGGGCGGCCTCGTGCCCCAGCATTTT	CASSVTGGGLVPQHF
.	TRBV2	.	TRBJ2-5	TGTGCCAGCAGACTGGACAGCGGTTCTACCCAGTACTTC	CASRLDSGSTQYF
.	TRBV19	TRBD1	TRBJ2-7	TGTGCCAGTAGTGCAGGGGGTGAAGGCTACGAGCAGTACTTC	CASSAGGEGYEQYF
.	TRBV7-2	TRBD1	TRBJ2-7	TGTGCCAGCAGCTCAGGCCCGGGACAGGGGGTCCACGAGCAGTACTTC	CASSSGPGQGVHEQYF
.	TRBV10-3	TRBD2	TRBJ2-3	TGTGCCATCAGTGAGTCAGCGGGGAGCCGAACAGATACGCAGTATTTT	CAISESAGSRTDTQYF
.	TRBV19	.	TRBJ2-1	TGTGCCACCACAGACCGGCTCTCCTACAATGAGCAGTTCTTC	CATTDRLSYNEQFF
.	TRBV9	TRBD1	TRBJ2-1	TGTGCCAGCAGCCCAGAGGGGGCCACCTACAATGAGCAGTTCTTC	CASSPEGATYNEQFF
.	TRBV6-5	TRBD1	TRBJ1-1	TGTGCCAGCAGTTACCCAGGGGGCGAAGCTTTCTTT	CASSYPGGEAFF
.	TRBV9	.	TRBJ1-6	TGTGCCAGCAGCTCCCGGGATTATAATTCACCCCTCCACTTT	CASSSRDYNSPLHF
.	TRBV7-3	TRBD2	TRBJ2-7	TGTGCCAGCAGCTTTAGCGGGGGGGAAACCTACGAGCAGTACTTC	CASSFSGGETYEQYF
.	TRBV7-8	.	TRBJ1-5	TGTGCCAGCAGCCGTACAGGTAATCAGCCCCAGCATTTT	CASSRTGNQPQHF
.	TRBV5-6	.	TRBJ1-5	TGTGCCAGCAGCTTGGGTCCAAACTTTCCGCCCCAGCATTTT	CASSLGPNFPPQHF
.	TRBV6-1	TRBD1	TRBJ2-1	TGTGCCAGCAGTGAACCGGGACAGGGGTACAATGAGCAGTTCTTC	CASSEPGQGYNEQFF
.	TRBV5-1	TRBD1	TRBJ2-2	TGCGCCAGCAGCCAGGACAGGGGTGACACCGGGGAGCTGTTTTTT	CASSQDRGDTGELFF
few	TRBV25-1	TRBD1	TRBJ1-2	TGTGCCAGCAGTGCCCCAACCAGGGGGATTGGCTACACCTTC	CASSAPTRGIGYTF
.	TRBV6-5	.	TRBJ2-7	TGTGCCAGCAGTCTGGGAGTCTACCTTTACGAGCAGTACTTC	CASSLGVYLYEQYF
.	TRBV5-1	TRBD2	TRBJ2-3	TGCGCCAGCAGCTTGGGGGAACTAGCGGGGGCAGATACGCAGTATTTT	CASSLGELAGADTQYF
.	TRBV19	TRBD1	TRBJ1-2	TGTGCCAGTAGTAGCGGCTGGGGGACAGGGGTGTTATTCTATGGCTACACCTTC	CASSSGWGTGVLFYGYTF
.	TRBV5-8	.	TRBJ2-1	TGTGCCAGCAGCTTGCTTTTTAATCTGGACAGTCATTACAATGAGCAGTTCTTC	CASSLLFNLDSHYNEQFF
.	TRBV7-2	.	TRBJ1-1	TGTGCCAGCAGCTCGCAATCCCTCCAGGTATCCACTGAAGCTTTCTTT	CASSSQSLQVSTEAFF
.	TRBV11-3	TRBD2	TRBJ2-5	TGTGCCAGCAGCCCTGGGGGGGCTAGCGGGGCTCAAGAGACCCAGTACTTC	CASSPGGASGAQETQYF
.	TRBV19	.	TRBJ1-5	TGTGCCAGTAGTCTGGGGGGAAATAGCAATCAGCCCCAGCATTTT	CASSLGGNSNQPQHF
.	TRBV5-8	TRBD1	TRBJ1-2	TGTGCCAGCAGCCCGGGTGGGGACAGTCCCGGCTACACCTTC	CASSPGGDSPGYTF
.	TRBV15	TRBD1	TRBJ2-2	TGTGCCACCAGCAGGTACAGGGGGACCACCGGGGAGCTGTTTTTT	CATSRYRGTTGELFF
.	TRBV7-3	TRBD1	TRBJ1-2	TGTGCCAGCAGCCTTACAGGGGGCGGGGACGGCTACACCTTC	CASSLTGGGDGYTF
few	TRBV19	.	TRBJ1-4	TGTGCTTCGGCGGGGCGGCTGAATGAAAAACTGTTTTTT	CASAGRLNEKLFF
.	TRBV7-2	.	TRBJ2-3	TGTGCCAGCAGCTTAGCTCCTAGCACAGATACGCAGTATTTT	CASSLAPSTDTQYF
once	TRBV19	TRBD1	TRBJ2-3	TGTGCCAGTAGTTCGGGGACAGGGGGCCTCACAGATACGCAGTATTTT	CASSSGTGGLTDTQYF
.	TRBV27	.	TRBJ1-1	TGTGCCAGCAGTCCTCTTGACAGACCGGAAGCTTTCTTT	CASSPLDRPEAFF
.	TRBV25-1	TRBD1	TRBJ1-4	TGTGCCAGCAGTGAACCGGACAGGGGGCAGGAAAAACTGTTTTTT	CASSEPDRGQEKLFF
.	TRBV6-1	TRBD2	TRBJ2-1	TGTGCCAGCAGTGAAGCCCGGACTAGAGGATTCTTC	CASSEARTRGFF
.	TRBV20-1	.	TRBJ1-2	TGCAGTGCTAGTAAACTGCGAGGCTACACCTTC	CSASKLRGYTF
.	TRBV9	.	TRBJ2-7	TGTGCCAGCAGCGTAGGGCAGCGAACCTACGAGCAGTACTTC	CASSVGQRTYEQYF
.	TRBV5-4	.	TRBJ2-2	TGTGCCAGCAGCTTTAGCGCAACTCCCCCCTATTTTAGCGGGGAGCTGTTTTTT	CASSFSATPPYFSGELFF
.	TRBV2	.	TRBJ2-7	TGTGCCAGCAGTTTCAGGGCCACCTACGAGCAGTACTTC	CASSFRATYEQYF
.	TRBV6-1	.	TRBJ1-1	TGTGCCAGCAGTGAAGCATACGGGGGGACTGAAGCTTTCTTT	CASSEAYGGTEAFF
.	TRBV25-1	TRBD1	TRBJ1-1	TGTGCCAGCACCACAACAGGGGTTCCCGAAGCTTTCTTT	CASTTTGVPEAFF
.	TRBV11-2	TRBD2	TRBJ2-1	TGTGCCAGCAGCACTAGCGGGGCGTTCTCCTACAATGAGCAGTTCTTC	CASSTSGAFSYNEQFF
.	TRBV10-3	.	TRBJ2-7	TGTGCCATCAGTGAGTCTGGCAGCTACGAGCAGTACTTC	CAISESGSYEQYF
.	TRBV2	.	TRBJ1-3	TGTGCCAGCAGCCCCTGGACAGCCCCTCGGGGAAACACCATATATTTT	CASSPWTAPRGNTIYF